This TCR beta chain was documented in a study of cytomegalovirus exposure and HLA in healthy donors. The study's findings and limits: In a later analysis, common viral pathogens appeared linked to several of the most significant clusters.

Points on this clone: Its antigen is unknown.

Both 60 Vbeta primers and 13 Jbeta primers went into the PCR. Clones were read by immunoSEQ multiplex PCR, and TCRdb kept only the in-frame ones, dropping some. This repertoire includes 45,000 to 60,000 clones. Specimen: PBMCs. This receptor was obtained from a male donor in good health and CMV-seronegative.

The CDR3 loop reads CASQEGQNTEAFF. As DNA, the CDR3 is TGTGCCAGCCAGGAGGGCCAGAACACTGAAGCTTTCTTT. This chain links TRBV6-6 with TRBJ1-1; D remains unclear. The CDR3 covers 13 residues. V gave up 8 bases and J gave up 1 base, with 11 bases separating them. Germline V lookup: CDR1 MNHNY, CDR2 SVGAGI (reference sequence).